These 24 T cell receptor beta chains were all obtained from the same sample, sequenced in a study of TIL therapy for anti-PD-1-resistant metastatic lung cancer. The libraries were made with immunoSEQ v3. The assay was immunoSEQ multiplex PCR, and TCRdb's table has in-frame clones only and misses some. The sample includes fewer than 60,000 clones, about 86% of them seen just once. Time point here: pre-treatment sample, taken before nivolumab and TIL therapy. The sequenced sample was blood, obtained at baseline. These TCRs come from a person aged 25-85 years with non-small cell lung cancer.

The chain employs TRBV9 and TRBJ2-3; D is possibly TRBD1 (6 bases). Germline CDR1 reads SGDLS; CDR2 reads YYNGEE. This CDR3 is 16 amino acids long. Trimming removed 4 bases at V and 1 base at J, with 16 bases between. This CDR3 reads CASSSDGGQRTDTQYF. Here the CDR3 DNA reads TGTGCCAGCAGCTCCGACGGCGGACAGCGCACAGATACGCAGTATTTT.

The table lists this clone with a count of one. The V gene is TRBV30, the J gene TRBJ1-2, with D unresolved. Deletions cut 0 bases from V and 7 bases from J, with 6 bases between. Germline V lookup: CDR1 GTSNPN, CDR2 SVGIG (reference sequence). CDR3 length equals 11 residues. The CDR3 region has the DNA TGTGCCTGGAGTGTACCCCCTGGCTACACCTTC. Translation gives CAWSVPPGYTF.

V and J are TRBV7-9 and TRBJ1-4; weak D call: TRBD1 (5 bases). Per germline, CDR1 SEHNR and CDR2 FQNEAQ (reference sequence). The CDR3 is made up of 12 amino acids. V was clipped by 5 bases and J by 7 bases, with 8 bases between them. The CDR3 DNA is TGTGCCAGCAGCCTTCAGGGTGAAAAACTGTTTTTT. This translates into CASSLQGEKLFF.

The chain uses TRBV11-2 and TRBJ2-5; D is undetermined. Germline V CDR1 and CDR2: SGHAT, FQNNGV. V was trimmed by 3 bases and J by 2 bases, leaving 10 bases between them. This CDR3 comprises 14 residues. This chain's CDR3 is CASSFQVIQETQYF. The CDR3 DNA is TGTGCCAGCAGCTTTCAGGTCATACAAGAGACCCAGTACTTC.

Only a few counts were recorded for this clone. The chain joins TRBV7-9 to TRBJ2-3, with D perhaps TRBD2 (5 bases). The germline V gene has CDR1 SEHNR and CDR2 FQNEAQ (reference sequence). V was clipped by 1 base and J by 7 bases, with 15 bases between them. The CDR3 has 15 residues. The CDR3, as DNA: TGTGCCAGCAGCTTAGGTAGCGTTGCCTTAAATACGCAGTATTTT. Encoded protein: CASSLGSVALNTQYF.

J is TRBJ1-2 and V is TRBV18, with D possibly TRBD1 on 5 matching bases. V was trimmed by 3 bases and J by 1 base, leaving 15 bases between them. The CDR3 covers 16 residues. Germline V lookup: CDR1 KGHSH, CDR2 LQKENI. The CDR3 DNA reads as TGTGCCAGCTCACCGGGGGTTTTGGGGAGTAACTATGGCTACACCTTC. The encoded protein is CASSPGVLGSNYGYTF.

The chain carries TRBV10-2 and TRBJ1-2, with D possibly matching TRBD1 (5 bases). V lost 0 bases to trimming and J lost 7 bases, with 27 bases between them. CDR3 size: 19 residues. CDR1 and CDR2 from the germline V gene are WSHSY and SAAADI. The CDR3 region has the DNA TGCGCCAGCAGTGAGTCGGTCCTACGAGGCAGGGAGGCTGGCGGTGGCTACACCTTC. Its protein is CASSESVLRGREAGGGYTF.

Written as DNA, the CDR3 is TGTGCCAGCAGGACAGGGTCCTACGAGCAGTACTTC. Its translation: CASRTGSYEQYF. The chain couples TRBV2 to TRBJ2-7; 7 nucleotides agree with TRBD1. The J segment lost 1 base and the V segment lost 6 bases, leaving 0 bases of the junction unmatched. The CDR3 has 12 amino acids. CDR1 is SNHLY and CDR2 is FYNNEI in the germline V gene.

For the CDR3, the DNA is TGTGCCAGCAGCTTAGGTAGCCTCGGTTTCGATGAGCAGTTCTTC. Its protein product is CASSLGSLGFDEQFF. This sequence joins TRBV11-3 and TRBJ2-1; D remains ambiguous. The CDR3 has 15 residues. V was trimmed by 1 base and J by 8 bases, leaving 15 bases between them. CDR1 is SGHNT and CDR2 is YENEEA in the germline V gene.

The rearrangement joins TRBV18 to TRBJ2-3, with 12 bases fitting TRBD2. Germline V gene lookup returns CDR1 KGHSH and CDR2 LQKENI. J gave up 5 bases and V 3 bases, and 6 bases lay outside the gene matches. CDR3 length equals 16 residues. The CDR3 here is CASSPETSGSLDTQYF. The CDR3 DNA reads TGTGCCAGCTCACCCGAGACTAGCGGGAGTTTAGATACGCAGTATTTT.

V and J are TRBV5-1 and TRBJ2-1; D not resolved. The CDR3 covers 16 residues. The V and J ends lost 0 bases and 0 bases respectively, with 10 bases between them. The germline V gene encodes CDR1 SGHRS and CDR2 YFSETQ. CDR3 DNA sequence: TGCGCCAGCAGCTTGGGGGCAGCGAGCTCCTACAATGAGCAGTTCTTC. It translates to CASSLGAASSYNEQFF.

The V call is TRBV5-1, the J call TRBJ2-3, with TRBD1 matching over 9 bases. CDR3 size: 16 residues. CDR1 SGHRS and CDR2 YFSETQ come from the germline V gene. After removal of 0 bases from V and 0 bases from J, the junction contained 2 bases not matched to a gene. The CDR3 DNA is TGCGCCAGCAGCTTGGGGGGACAGGGAAGCACAGATACGCAGTATTTT. Encoded protein: CASSLGGQGSTDTQYF.

This rearrangement joins TRBV2 to TRBJ2-1; D possibly corresponds to TRBD2 (6 bases). V lost 3 bases and J lost 5, with 14 bases in between. CDR3 size: 15 residues. Germline V lookup: CDR1 SNHLY, CDR2 FYNNEI. CDR3 DNA: TGTGCCAGCAGTGATTCGCGGGGCCGGAACAATGAGCAGTTCTTC. Translating it yields CASSDSRGRNNEQFF.

The gene calls are TRBV28 and TRBJ2-7, with TRBD2 identical over 8 bases. The ends lost 7 bases at V and 4 bases at J; junction bases unmatched: 12. The CDR3 extends over 15 amino acids. Germline CDR1 reads MDHEN; CDR2 reads SYDVKM. The CDR3 bases are TGTGCCAGCAACGGACTAGCCGGAGGGGTATACGAGCAGTACTTC. This translates into CASNGLAGGVYEQYF.

The genes are TRBV3-1 (or the pseudogene TRBV3-2) and TRBJ2-1; TRBD2 matches 7 bases. The CDR3 is 16 residues long. With V trimmed by 0 bases and J by 1 base, 3 bases remained unmatched. Germline V gene data show CDR1 as LGHDT and CDR2 as YNNKEL (reference sequence). CDR3 sequence (DNA): TGTGCCAGCAGCCAAGAGGGGCGGGGGTCCTACAATGAGCAGTTCTTC. It specifies CASSQEGRGSYNEQFF.

V usage is TRBV10-2 and J usage is TRBJ2-3; D remains ambiguous. CDR3 length equals 15 residues. The V gene's germline CDR1 is WSHSY and CDR2 SAAADI. V was cut by 6 bases and J by 0 bases, with 13 bases left in between. CDR3 DNA sequence: TGCGCCAGCAGCCCCCTTGGACGAAGCACAGATACGCAGTATTTT. Protein product: CASSPLGRSTDTQYF.

The chain joins TRBV4-1 to TRBJ2-1; 8 nucleotides agree with TRBD2. CDR1 is MGHRA, CDR2 YSYEKL, per germline. Losses at the gene ends were 2 bases for V and 4 bases for J; bases not matched to a gene: 13. The CDR3 consists of 18 residues. CDR3 bases: TGCGCCAGCAGCCAATCGGCGGCCGGGACTAGGGGATACAATGAGCAGTTCTTC. Protein: CASSQSAAGTRGYNEQFF.

The V call is TRBV18, the J call TRBJ2-7; TRBD2 is a possible D gene (6 bases). V gave up 3 bases and J gave up 0 bases, with 9 bases separating them. This CDR3 region has 14 residues. The germline V gene encodes CDR1 KGHSH and CDR2 LQKENI. The CDR3 DNA reads as TGTGCCAGCTCACCCGACGGGAGCTCCTACGAGCAGTACTTC. Amino acid sequence: CASSPDGSSYEQYF.

This sequence joins TRBV28 and TRBJ1-2; TRBD1 matches 7 bases. The CDR3 sequence is 13 residues long. J lost 8 bases, V lost 3 bases, and 6 bases had no gene match. Germline CDR1 reads MDHEN; CDR2 reads SYDVKM. The CDR3 region has the DNA TGTGCCAGCAGTTTGAATCAGGGGGAGGGCTACACCTTC. This encodes CASSLNQGEGYTF.

This rearrangement joins TRBV7-9 to TRBJ2-1; 7 bases map to TRBD2. This CDR3 is built from 15 residues. The germline V gene has CDR1 SEHNR and CDR2 FQNEAQ (reference sequence). Trimming cost V 6 bases and J 4 bases; bases outside gene matches: 9. The CDR3 protein is CASRPTSEPYNEQFF. In DNA, the CDR3 is TGTGCCAGCAGGCCCACTAGCGAGCCTTACAATGAGCAGTTCTTC.

This rearrangement joins TRBV7-6 to TRBJ2-5; unclear D gene. The germline CDR1 and CDR2 sequences are SGHVS and FNYEAQ. Trimming took 2 bases from V and 5 from J, leaving 6 bases between them. The CDR3 spans 12 residues. The CDR3 DNA is TGTGCCAGCAGCTTATTACGGGAGACCCAGTACTTC. Translation gives CASSLLRETQYF.

J is TRBJ1-5 and V is TRBV7-9; 7 bases map to TRBD1. Looked up from germline, CDR1 is SEHNR and CDR2 is FQNEAQ (reference sequence). The CDR3 has 14 amino acids. J was trimmed by 3 bases and V by 5 bases; bases with no gene match: 4. CDR3 nucleotides: TGTGCCAGCAGCCAGGGACAGTCCAATCAGCCCCAGCATTTT. Translating gives CASSQGQSNQPQHF.

This chain joins TRBV18 and TRBJ2-7; D gene unclear. CDR3 size: 12 residues. CDR1 KGHSH and CDR2 LQKENI come from the germline V gene. Trimming stripped 4 bases from V and 1 base from J, with 5 bases between. The CDR3 sequence is CASSLLSYEQYF. CDR3 nucleotides: TGTGCCAGCTCACTTTTGTCCTACGAGCAGTACTTC. Full variable domain (missing parts from reference TRBV18 and TRBJ2-7): NAGVMQNPRHLVRRRGQEARLRCSPMKGHSHVYWYRQLPEEGLKFMVYLQKENIIDESGMPKERFSAEFPKEGPSILRIQQVVRGDSAAYFCASSLLSYEQYFGPGTRLTVT.

The chain is built from TRBV7-2 and TRBJ2-3, with 8 bases identical to TRBD2. V trimming: 6 bases; J trimming: 0 bases; junction bases outside the gene matches: 14. Germline V gene lookup returns CDR1 SGHTA and CDR2 FQGNSA. CDR3 length: 18 residues. CDR3 sequence reads: CASRKAASGRTSTDTQYF. The DNA for the CDR3 is TGTGCCAGCAGAAAGGCGGCTAGCGGGCGGACTAGCACAGATACGCAGTATTTT.